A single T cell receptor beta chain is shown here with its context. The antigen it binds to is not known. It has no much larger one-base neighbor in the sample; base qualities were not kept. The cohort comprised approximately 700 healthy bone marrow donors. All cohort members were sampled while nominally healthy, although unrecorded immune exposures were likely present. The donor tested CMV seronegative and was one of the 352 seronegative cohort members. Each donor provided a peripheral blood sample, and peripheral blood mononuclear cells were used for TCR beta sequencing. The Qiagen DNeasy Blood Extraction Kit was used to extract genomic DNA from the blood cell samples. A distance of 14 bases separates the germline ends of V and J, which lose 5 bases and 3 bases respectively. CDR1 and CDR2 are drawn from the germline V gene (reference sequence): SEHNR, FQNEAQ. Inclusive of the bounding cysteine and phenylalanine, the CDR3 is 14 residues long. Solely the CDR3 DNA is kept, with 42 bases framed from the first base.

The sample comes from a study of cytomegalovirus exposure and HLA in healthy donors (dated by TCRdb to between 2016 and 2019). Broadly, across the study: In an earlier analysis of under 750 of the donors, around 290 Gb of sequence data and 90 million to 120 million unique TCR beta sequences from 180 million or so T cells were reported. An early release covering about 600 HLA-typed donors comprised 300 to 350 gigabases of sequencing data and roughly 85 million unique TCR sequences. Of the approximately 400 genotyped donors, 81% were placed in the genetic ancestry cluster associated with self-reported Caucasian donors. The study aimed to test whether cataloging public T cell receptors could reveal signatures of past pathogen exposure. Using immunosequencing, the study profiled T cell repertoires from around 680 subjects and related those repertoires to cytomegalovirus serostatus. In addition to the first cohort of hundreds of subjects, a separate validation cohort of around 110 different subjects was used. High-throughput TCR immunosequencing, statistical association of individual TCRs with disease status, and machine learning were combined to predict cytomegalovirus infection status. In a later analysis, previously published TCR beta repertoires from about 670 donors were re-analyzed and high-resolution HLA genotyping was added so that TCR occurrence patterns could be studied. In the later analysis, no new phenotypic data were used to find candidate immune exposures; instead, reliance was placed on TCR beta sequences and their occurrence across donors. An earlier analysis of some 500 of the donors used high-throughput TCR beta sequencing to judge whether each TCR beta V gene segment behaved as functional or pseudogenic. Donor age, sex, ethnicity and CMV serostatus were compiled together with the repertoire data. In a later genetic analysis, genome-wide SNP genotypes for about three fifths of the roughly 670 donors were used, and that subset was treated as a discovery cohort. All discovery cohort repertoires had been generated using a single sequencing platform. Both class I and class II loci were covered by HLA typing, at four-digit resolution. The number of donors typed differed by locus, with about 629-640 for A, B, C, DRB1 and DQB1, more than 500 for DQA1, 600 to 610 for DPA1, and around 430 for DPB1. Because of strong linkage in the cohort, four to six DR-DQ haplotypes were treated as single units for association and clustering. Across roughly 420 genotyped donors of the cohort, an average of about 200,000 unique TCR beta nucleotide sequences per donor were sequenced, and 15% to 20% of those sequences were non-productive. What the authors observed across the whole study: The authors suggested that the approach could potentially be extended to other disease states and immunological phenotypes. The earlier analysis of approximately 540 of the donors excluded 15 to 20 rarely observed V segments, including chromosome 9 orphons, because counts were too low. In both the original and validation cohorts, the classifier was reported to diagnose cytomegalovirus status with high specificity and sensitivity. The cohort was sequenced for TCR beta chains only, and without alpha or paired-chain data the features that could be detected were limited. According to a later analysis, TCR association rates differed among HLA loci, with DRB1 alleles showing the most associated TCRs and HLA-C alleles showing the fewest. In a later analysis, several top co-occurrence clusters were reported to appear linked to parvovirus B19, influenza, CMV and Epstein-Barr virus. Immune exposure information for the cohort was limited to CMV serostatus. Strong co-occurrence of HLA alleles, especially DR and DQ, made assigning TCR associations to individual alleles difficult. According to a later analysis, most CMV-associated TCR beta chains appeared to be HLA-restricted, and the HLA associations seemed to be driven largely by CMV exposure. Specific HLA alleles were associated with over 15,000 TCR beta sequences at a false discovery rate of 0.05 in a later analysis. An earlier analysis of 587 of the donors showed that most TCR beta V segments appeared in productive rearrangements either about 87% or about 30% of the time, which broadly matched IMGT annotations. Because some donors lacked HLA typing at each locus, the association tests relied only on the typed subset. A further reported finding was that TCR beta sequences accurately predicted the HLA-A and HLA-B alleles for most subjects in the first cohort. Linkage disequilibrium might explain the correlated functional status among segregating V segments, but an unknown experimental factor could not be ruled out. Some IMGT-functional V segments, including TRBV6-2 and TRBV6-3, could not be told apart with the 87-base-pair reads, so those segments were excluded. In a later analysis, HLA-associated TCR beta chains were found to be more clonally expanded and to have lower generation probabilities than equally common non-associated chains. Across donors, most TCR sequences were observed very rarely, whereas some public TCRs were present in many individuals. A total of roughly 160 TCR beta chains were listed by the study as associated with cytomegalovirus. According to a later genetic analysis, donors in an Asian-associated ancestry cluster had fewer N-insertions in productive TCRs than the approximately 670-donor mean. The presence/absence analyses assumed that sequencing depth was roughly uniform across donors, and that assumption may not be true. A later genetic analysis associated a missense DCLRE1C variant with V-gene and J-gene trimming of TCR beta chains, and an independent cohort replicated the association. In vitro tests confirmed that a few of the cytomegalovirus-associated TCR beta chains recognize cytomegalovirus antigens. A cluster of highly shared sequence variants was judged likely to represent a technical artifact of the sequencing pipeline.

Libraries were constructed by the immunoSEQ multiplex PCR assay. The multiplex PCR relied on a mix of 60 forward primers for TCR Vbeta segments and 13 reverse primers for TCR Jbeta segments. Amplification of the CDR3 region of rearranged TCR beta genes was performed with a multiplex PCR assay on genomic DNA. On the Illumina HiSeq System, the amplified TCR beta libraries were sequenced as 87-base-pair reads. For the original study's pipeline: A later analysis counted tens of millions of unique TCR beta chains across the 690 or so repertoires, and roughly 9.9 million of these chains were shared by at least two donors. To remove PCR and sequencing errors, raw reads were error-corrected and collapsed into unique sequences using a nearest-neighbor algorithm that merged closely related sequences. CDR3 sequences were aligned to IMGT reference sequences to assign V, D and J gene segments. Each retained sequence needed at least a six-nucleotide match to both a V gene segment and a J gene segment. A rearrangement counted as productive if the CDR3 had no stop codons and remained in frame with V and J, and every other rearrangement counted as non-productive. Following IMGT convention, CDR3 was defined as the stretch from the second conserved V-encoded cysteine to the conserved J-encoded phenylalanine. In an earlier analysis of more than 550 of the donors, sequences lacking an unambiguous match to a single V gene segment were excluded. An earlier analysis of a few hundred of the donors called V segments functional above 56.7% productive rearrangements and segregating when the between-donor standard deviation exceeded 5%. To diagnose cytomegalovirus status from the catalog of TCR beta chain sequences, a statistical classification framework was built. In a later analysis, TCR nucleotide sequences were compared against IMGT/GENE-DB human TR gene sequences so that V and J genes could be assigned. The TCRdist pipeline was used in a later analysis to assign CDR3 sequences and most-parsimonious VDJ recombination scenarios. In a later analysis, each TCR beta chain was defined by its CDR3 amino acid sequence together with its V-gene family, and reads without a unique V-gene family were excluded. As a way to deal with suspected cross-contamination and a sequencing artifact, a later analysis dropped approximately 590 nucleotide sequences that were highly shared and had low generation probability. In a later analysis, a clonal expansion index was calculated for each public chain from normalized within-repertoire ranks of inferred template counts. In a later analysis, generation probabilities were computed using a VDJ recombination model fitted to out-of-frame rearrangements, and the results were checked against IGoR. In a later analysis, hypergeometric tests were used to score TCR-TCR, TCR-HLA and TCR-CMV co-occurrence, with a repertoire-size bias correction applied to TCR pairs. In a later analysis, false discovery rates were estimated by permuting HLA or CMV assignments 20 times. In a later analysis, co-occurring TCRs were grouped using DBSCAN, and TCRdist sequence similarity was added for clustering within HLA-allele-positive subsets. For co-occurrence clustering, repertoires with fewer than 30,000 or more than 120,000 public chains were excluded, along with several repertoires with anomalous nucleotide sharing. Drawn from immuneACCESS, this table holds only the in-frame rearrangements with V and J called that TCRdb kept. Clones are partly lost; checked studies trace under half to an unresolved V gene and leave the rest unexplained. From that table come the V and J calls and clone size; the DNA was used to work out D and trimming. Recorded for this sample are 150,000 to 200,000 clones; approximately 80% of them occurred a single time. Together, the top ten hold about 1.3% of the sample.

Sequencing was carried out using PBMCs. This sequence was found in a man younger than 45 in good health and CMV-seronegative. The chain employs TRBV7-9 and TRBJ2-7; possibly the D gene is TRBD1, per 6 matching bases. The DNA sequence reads TGTGCCAGCAGCCTGGGGTCGGACAGCTACGAGCAGTACTTC. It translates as CASSLGSDSYEQYF.